These 19 T cell receptor beta chains were sequenced from one sample in a study of cytomegalovirus exposure and HLA in healthy donors. Primers: 60 Vbeta forward and 13 Jbeta reverse. Data came from immunoSEQ multiplex PCR; TCRdb stores just in-frame clones and leaves some out. Altogether approximately 200,000 clones are present, around 80% being singletons, with the ten largest covering 4.4%. Material for sequencing was PBMCs. These TCRs come from a woman aged 25 to 39 in good health and CMV-seropositive.

The chain links TRBV7-8 to TRBJ1-4; TRBD1 aligns across 9 bases. Germline CDR1 SGHVS, CDR2 FQNEAQ. The CDR3 consists of 17 residues. The V and J ends lost 0 bases and 5 bases, in that order; junction bases with no gene match: 7. The chain's CDR3 is CASSLAHLGQGNEKLFF. The CDR3 nucleotides read TGTGCCAGCAGCTTAGCGCACCTAGGACAGGGGAATGAAAAACTGTTTTTT.

The chain couples TRBV12-5 to TRBJ2-1; TRBD2 agrees at 11 bases. The CDR3 has 13 residues. With 4 bases clipped from V and 10 bases from J, the junction kept 3 bases outside the gene matches. Germline values: CDR1 LGHNT, CDR2 FRNRAP. Here the CDR3 reads CASGSLAGVEQFF. DNA of the CDR3: TGTGCTAGTGGTTCACTAGCGGGAGTAGAGCAGTTCTTC.

The chain is built from TRBV6-5 and TRBJ1-1; D unclear. V lost 1 base and J 8 bases, leaving 8 bases between the germline ends. In germline, CDR1 is MNHEY, CDR2 SVGAGI. This CDR3 is 12 amino acids long. The CDR3 bases are TGTGCCAGCAGTTACTTTGGCCAGGAAGCTTTCTTT. As protein: CASSYFGQEAFF.

This clone showed up just once. The rearrangement uses TRBV7-9 and TRBJ1-2; D remains ambiguous. The germline CDR1 and CDR2 sequences are SEHNR and FQNEAQ (reference sequence). V lost 3 bases and J 8 bases, leaving 16 bases between the germline ends. The CDR3 consists of 14 residues. The CDR3 DNA sequence: TGTGCCAGCAGCTTGGGGAGTTGGGTAGTCGGCTACACCTTC. Its translation is CASSLGSWVVGYTF.

CDR3 DNA sequence: TGCGCCAGCAGCTTGGGGGGGAGGGTCCAAGAGACCCAGTACTTC. Protein product: CASSLGGRVQETQYF. The chain couples TRBV5-1 to TRBJ2-5; 7 nucleotides agree with TRBD2. The V gene end was trimmed by 0 bases and the J gene end by 1 base; junction bases not matched to a gene: 3. The germline gives CDR1 SGHRS, CDR2 YFSETQ. CDR3 size: 15 residues.

The V gene is TRBV27, the J gene TRBJ1-1; no definite D call. The V end lost 2 bases, the J end lost 7 bases, and 11 bases lay between the germline ends. Germline CDR1 and CDR2: MNHEY and SMNVEV (reference sequence). This CDR3 contains 13 residues. The CDR3 protein is CASSLETGLEAFF. The DNA for the CDR3 is TGTGCCAGCAGTTTAGAAACGGGTCTTGAAGCTTTCTTT.

This clone occurred a few times. The chain uses TRBV4-3 and TRBJ1-1; D may be TRBD1 (6 bases). CDR1 is LGHNA and CDR2 is YSLEER in the germline V gene. With 4 bases removed from V and 7 bases from J, the gap between germline ends came to 16 bases. The CDR3 runs 14 residues. Here the CDR3 DNA reads TGCGCCAGCAGCCTTCTCGAGGGGGAAGGTGAAGCTTTCTTT. Protein: CASSLLEGEGEAFF.

The chain employs TRBV5-4 and TRBJ2-2; TRBD2 is a possible D gene (5 bases). CDR3 size: 17 residues. The V end was cut by 3 bases, the J end by 1 base, with 16 bases between. Germline V CDR1 and CDR2: SGHNT, YYREEE (reference sequence). The CDR3 is CASSYTLDSMNTGELFF. DNA of the CDR3: TGTGCCAGCAGCTACACCCTGGACTCGATGAACACCGGGGAGCTGTTTTTT.

The V gene is TRBV7-9, the J gene TRBJ2-4; perhaps TRBD2 as D (6 bases). Looked up from germline, CDR1 is SEHNR and CDR2 is FQNEAQ (reference sequence). V was cut by 5 bases and J by 0 bases, with 14 bases left in between. This CDR3 is 16 amino acids long. Here the CDR3 DNA reads TGTGCCAGCAGCATAGGGGCGGGGCTAGCCAAAAACATTCAGTACTTC. Protein sequence: CASSIGAGLAKNIQYF.

The rearrangement joins TRBV6-5 to TRBJ2-3, with D hard to call. V lost 0 bases and J 2 bases, leaving 6 bases between the germline ends. Germline V lookup: CDR1 MNHEY, CDR2 SVGAGI. The length of the CDR3 is 14 residues. CDR3 amino acids: CASSYSRYTDTQYF. As DNA, the CDR3 is TGTGCCAGCAGTTACTCGAGGTACACAGATACGCAGTATTTT.

The V gene is TRBV9, the J gene TRBJ2-1; 8 nucleotides match TRBD2. V lost 4 bases, J lost 10 bases, and 22 bases stayed unmatched. This CDR3 is 18 amino acids long. Germline V gives CDR1 SGDLS, CDR2 YYNGEE. DNA of the CDR3: TGTGCCAGCAGCCCCCAAGCGCTGAGGCTAGCGGGCTCCCCCGAGCAGTTCTTC. Protein sequence: CASSPQALRLAGSPEQFF.

The chain uses TRBV11-2 and TRBJ1-5, with 8 bases lining up with TRBD1. Germline V gene data show CDR1 as SGHAT and CDR2 as FQNNGV. V dropped 5 bases and J dropped 11; count of bases not matched to a gene: 14. The CDR3 is made up of 15 amino acids. The CDR3 bases are TGTGCCAGCAGCCTGGACAGGGATCCCTCATCGGCCCAGCATTTT. Translation gives CASSLDRDPSSAQHF.

V is TRBV19 and J is TRBJ1-2, with a tentative D call TRBD1 (5 bases). V lost 5 bases to trimming and J lost 6 bases, with 16 bases between them. In germline, CDR1 is LNHDA, CDR2 SQIVND (reference sequence). The CDR3 totals 14 residues. The CDR3: CASSAGEGKDGYTF. As DNA, the CDR3 is TGTGCCAGTAGTGCTGGGGAGGGGAAGGATGGCTACACCTTC. The whole variable domain, remainder taken from reference TRBV19 and TRBJ1-2, is DGGITQSPKYLFRKEGQNVTLSCEQNLNHDAMYWYRQDPGQGLRLIYYSQIVNDFQKGDIAEGYSVSREKKESFPLTVTSAQKNPTAFYLCASSAGEGKDGYTFGSGTRLTVV.

This clone turned up a few times. The chain couples TRBV5-6 to TRBJ2-5, with TRBD2 identical over 8 bases. Trimming removed 4 bases from V and 1 base from J; junction bases left unmatched: 3. Germline CDR1 reads SGHDT; CDR2 reads YYEEEE. The CDR3 loop spans 14 amino acids. The CDR3 protein is CASSLGLAQETQYF. DNA for the CDR3: TGTGCCAGCAGCCTAGGACTAGCCCAAGAGACCCAGTACTTC.

This chain joins TRBV10-3 and TRBJ2-1; 11 nucleotides agree with TRBD2. Unmatched junction bases numbered 3, after V lost 6 bases and J lost 5 bases. There are 14 residues in the CDR3. Germline CDR1 is ENHRY and CDR2 is SYGVKD. The CDR3, as DNA: TGTGCCATCAGCTTAGCGGGAGGGGACAATGAGCAGTTCTTC. Its protein is CAISLAGGDNEQFF.

CDR3 residues: CATSIPLRGSSPLHF. Here the CDR3 DNA reads TGTGCCACCAGCATTCCCCTCAGGGGCAGCTCACCCCTCCACTTT. The J gene is TRBJ1-6, the V gene TRBV15; TRBD1 is a possible D gene (6 bases). This CDR3 has 15 amino acids. Germline V gene data show CDR1 as LNHNV and CDR2 as YYDKDF (reference sequence). V was cut by 4 bases and J by 10 bases, with 17 bases left in between. Drawing the rest from reference TRBV15 and TRBJ1-6, the complete variable domain is DAMVIQNPRYQVTQFGKPVTLSCSQTLNHNVMYWYQQKSSQAPKLLFHYYDKDFNNEADTPDNFQSRRPNTSFCFLDIRSPGLGDTAMYLCATSIPLRGSSPLHFGNGTRLTVT.

The CDR3 loop is CAISEGEYSNQPQHF. The CDR3 DNA sequence: TGTGCCATCAGTGAGGGAGAATATAGCAATCAGCCCCAGCATTTT. The gene calls are TRBV10-3 and TRBJ1-5; D remains unclear. The germline gives CDR1 ENHRY, CDR2 SYGVKD. Trimming pared 2 bases from V and 0 bases from J, leaving 8 bases between. This CDR3 contains 15 residues.

A remark on this clone: This specimen includes other DNA sequences encoding the same CDR3. This chain links TRBV10-3 with TRBJ2-5; D not certain. Trimming cost V 8 bases and J 2 bases, with 9 bases left between them. Per germline, CDR1 ENHRY and CDR2 SYGVKD. This CDR3 comprises 12 residues. The CDR3 sequence: CAIAGDQETQYF. The CDR3 bases are TGTGCCATCGCCGGTGATCAAGAGACCCAGTACTTC.

The chain has TRBV6-1 and TRBJ1-4; D gene unclear. Germline V gene sequence: CDR1 MNHNS, CDR2 SASEGT. The CDR3 is made up of 15 amino acids. Trimming removed 4 bases at V and 2 bases at J, with 11 bases between. CDR3 nucleotides: TGTGCCAGCAGTGTACCAGAACAGACTAATGAAAAACTGTTTTTT. It codes for CASSVPEQTNEKLFF.